Included here is one T cell receptor beta chain sequence, with context. Antigen unknown. The sample belongs to a study of PD-L1 blockade in urothelial cancer. Overall study context: Patients with male sex and bladder-origin urothelial cancer accounted for about nine tenths of the roughly 29 enrolled. Blood analysis was done at 3 weeks (second dose) and 6 weeks after treatment began. Study conclusions and caveats: Lower pretreatment blood TCR clonality, under the median, predicted better survival, researchers reported.

The CDR3 spans 14 residues. Germline values: CDR1 SGHVS, CDR2 FQNEAQ. J was trimmed by 8 bases and V by 4 bases; bases with no gene match: 5. Profiled with immunoSEQ multiplex PCR; TCRdb holds only in-frame clones, not every one. The table shows about 56,000 clones, with roughly 84% occurring only once. The chain uses TRBV7-8 and TRBJ1-6; the match to TRBD1 covers 7 bases. The sequencing here drew on PBMCs, taken around atezolizumab (anti-PD-L1) treatment. The source of this sequence is a man in his forties or fifties with urothelial cancer. The CDR3 reads CASSSGTVDSPLHF. The CDR3 nucleotides are TGTGCCAGCAGCTCCGGGACAGTGGATTCACCCCTCCACTTT.